This T cell receptor beta chain was profiled in a study of CD8+CD57+ T cells in acquired aplastic anemia. Looking at the study overall: The mean DNA yield obtained from sorted CD4+ and CD8+ cells came to approximately 3.2 ug. The study's findings and limits: Found in both controls and patients were fewer than 35 CD8+ CDR3 sequences.

Note on this clonotype: Its target is unknown. A much bigger clone sits one base away, suggesting this may be a read error. Since the CDR3 does not end with the conserved phenylalanine or tryptophan, this likely comes from a read error.

Genomic DNA served as template for TCR beta VDJ and CDR3 profiling. In TCRdb, the reads were re-called with MiXCR into one record per CDR3 protein. Seen here are 400,000 to 600,000 distinct CDR3 sequences, roughly 34% observed once, and the top ten hold nearly 0.85%. Previously, flow cytometry had revealed CD8+CD57+ cell expansion in the patients chosen for sequencing. Patient blood was sampled before any therapy had been received. Germline V lookup: CDR1 LNHDA, CDR2 SQIVND (reference sequence). This CDR3 is 16 amino acids long. The germline V and J ends were trimmed by 3 bases and 1 base, with 13 bases remaining between them.

The TCR originated in a human donor with aplastic anemia. The sequencing input was sorted CD4+, CD8+, or CD8+CD57+ T cells (not recorded which) from PBMCs. The chain links TRBV19 to TRBJ1-3, with no clear D. For the CDR3, the DNA is TGTGCCAGTAGTATTGTTCGGGGAGGTTCTGGAAACACCATATATTTG. Residues: CASSIVRGGSGNTIYL.